These 12 T cell receptor beta chains originate from one sample sequenced in a study of radiotherapy plus CTLA-4 blockade in lung cancer. TCRdb keeps only in-frame clones here, not all; method: immunoSEQ multiplex PCR. The repertoire has more than 90,000 clones, 78% of them found once; the top ten carry roughly 5.2%. The specimen comprised peripheral blood, sampled from a patient treated with radiotherapy plus ipilimumab. The source of these receptors is a human donor with non-small cell lung cancer who had a partial response to radiotherapy plus ipilimumab.

V and J are TRBV30 and TRBJ2-5, with a possible D match to TRBD1 (5 bases). Trimming took off 0 bases at V and 1 base at J, with 15 bases between the two ends. The CDR3 is made up of 16 amino acids. The germline gives CDR1 GTSNPN, CDR2 SVGIG (reference sequence). The CDR3 nucleotides read TGTGCCTGGAGTGTACGCGGTAGGGGATTCCAAGAGACCCAGTACTTC. This encodes CAWSVRGRGFQETQYF.

V and J are TRBV9 and TRBJ2-5; tentatively, D is TRBD2 (5 bases). Germline values: CDR1 SGDLS, CDR2 YYNGEE. This CDR3 is built from 14 residues. Trimming cost V 3 bases and J 4 bases, with 13 bases left between them. Here the CDR3 DNA reads TGTGCCAGCAGCGCGGAGGTGGATAGAGAGACCCAGTACTTC. Its translation: CASSAEVDRETQYF. The whole variable domain, remainder taken from reference TRBV9 and TRBJ2-5, is DSGVTQTPKHLITATGQRVTLRCSPRSGDLSVYWYQQSLDQGLQFLIQYYNGEERAKGNILERFSAQQFPDLHSELNLSSLELGDSALYFCASSAEVDRETQYFGPGTRLLVL.

V gene TRBV4-1 combines with J gene TRBJ2-1; D not certain. Germline CDR1 reads MGHRA; CDR2 reads YSYEKL. The V end lost 1 base, the J end lost 9 bases, and 7 bases lay between the germline ends. The CDR3 loop spans 12 amino acids. CDR3 loop: CASSQAEREQFF. CDR3 nucleotides: TGCGCCAGCAGCCAAGCGGAGCGTGAGCAGTTCTTC.

At least ten counts were recorded for this clone. V usage is TRBV19 and J usage is TRBJ1-2; 9 bases line up with TRBD1. This CDR3 has 15 amino acids. Germline V lookup: CDR1 LNHDA, CDR2 SQIVND (reference sequence). Germline trimming cut 5 bases from V and 6 bases from J; bases unmatched to any gene: 10. The CDR3: CASSPPGQGAHGYTF. CDR3 DNA: TGTGCCAGTAGTCCTCCGGGACAGGGTGCACATGGCTACACCTTC.

V usage is TRBV7-8 and J usage is TRBJ1-5, with D hard to call. V was pared by 1 base and J by 1 base, with 11 bases between. Germline values: CDR1 SGHVS, CDR2 FQNEAQ. The CDR3 extends over 16 amino acids. The CDR3 loop is CASSLGLAASNQPQHF. Here the CDR3 DNA reads TGTGCCAGCAGCTTAGGACTGGCCGCCAGCAATCAGCCCCAGCATTTT.

The chain joins TRBV6-6 to TRBJ2-7, with 8 bases identical to TRBD1. Trimming removed 4 bases from V and 0 bases from J; junction bases left unmatched: 8. The CDR3 spans 16 residues. CDR1 MNHNY and CDR2 SVGAGI come from the germline V gene (reference sequence). The CDR3 spells CASSLPGTGDSYEQYV. The CDR3 coding sequence is TGTGCCAGCAGTTTACCAGGGACAGGAGACTCCTACGAGCAGTACGTC.

This chain joins TRBV2 and TRBJ2-5; 8 bases fit TRBD1. The CDR3 runs 14 residues. Germline trimming cut 3 bases from V and 5 bases from J; bases unmatched to any gene: 5. Germline loops: CDR1 SNHLY, CDR2 FYNNEI. CDR3 bases: TGTGCCAGCAGTGATCGGACAGGGTGGGAGACCCAGTACTTC. It yields the protein CASSDRTGWETQYF. The whole variable domain, remainder taken from reference TRBV2 and TRBJ2-5, is EPEVTQTPSHQVTQMGQEVILRCVPISNHLYFYWYRQILGQKVEFLVSFYNNEISEKSEIFDDQFSVERPDGSNFTLKIRSTKLEDSAMYFCASSDRTGWETQYFGPGTRLLVL.

The chain uses TRBV29-1 and TRBJ2-2; no clear D. The CDR3 has 13 amino acids. Trimming pared 4 bases from V and 2 bases from J, leaving 8 bases between. The germline V gene has CDR1 SQVTM and CDR2 ANQGSEA. The CDR3 region is CSVALPNTGELFF. DNA for the CDR3: TGCAGCGTTGCTCTACCTAACACCGGGGAGCTGTTTTTT.

This chain joins TRBV29-1 and TRBJ2-2; D may be TRBD2 (5 bases). Germline values: CDR1 SQVTM, CDR2 ANQGSEA. V lost 2 bases to trimming and J lost 7 bases, with 14 bases between them. The CDR3 sequence is 14 residues long. The CDR3 region is CSVERGSSGGELFF. The CDR3 DNA reads TGCAGCGTTGAAAGAGGGAGTTCTGGCGGGGAGCTGTTTTTT.

The chain combines TRBV5-5 with TRBJ1-1; D possibly corresponds to TRBD1 (5 bases). The germline CDR1 and CDR2 sequences are SGHKS and YYEKEE (reference sequence). CDR3 length: 17 amino acids. V lost 4 bases and J 1 base, leaving 20 bases between the germline ends. CDR3 sequence: CASSPHWMGQPNTEAFF. CDR3 in DNA: TGTGCCAGCAGCCCCCATTGGATGGGGCAACCGAACACTGAAGCTTTCTTT.

The chain joins TRBV4-3 to TRBJ2-4; 9 bases align to TRBD2. CDR1 is LGHNA and CDR2 is YSLEER in the germline V gene. This CDR3 has 20 amino acids. V shed 1 base, J shed 0 bases, and the junction held 13 bases outside the gene matches. Written as DNA, the CDR3 is TGCGCCAGCAGCCAAGTATTAGCTAGCGGGACAAAAATAGCCAAAAACATTCAGTACTTC. Its translation: CASSQVLASGTKIAKNIQYF.

The chain links TRBV7-2 to TRBJ2-3, with 7 bases that match TRBD2. Germline V gene data show CDR1 as SGHTA and CDR2 as FQGNSA. CDR3 length: 15 residues. The junction had 12 bases not matched to a gene; V was cut back by 8 bases and J by 4 bases. The CDR3 DNA reads as TGTGCCAGCCGCCCGCGGGAGAGGGCGGCAGATACGCAGTATTTT. This translates into CASRPRERAADTQYF.